This T cell receptor beta chain appears in the sequencing data of a study of blood T cell repertoires in COVID-19. Study-level background: Samples representing acute and convalescent COVID-19 were sourced from the United States, Italy and Spain.

Seattle's enrolled individuals joined amid active infection and were then monitored longitudinally. V lost 5 bases to trimming and J lost 4 bases; unmatched junction nucleotides: 8. In germline, CDR1 is SEHNR, CDR2 FQNEAQ (reference sequence). This CDR3 contains 16 residues. Measured with immunoSEQ multiplex PCR; TCRdb has only the in-frame clones, and not every one. Among 250,000 to 300,000 clones listed, 80% to 95% were seen once. The clonotype originates from a woman in her 30s with COVID-19, enrolled during active disease. The sequenced material came from peripheral blood. J is TRBJ2-1 and V is TRBV7-9; 10 bases match TRBD2. CDR3 DNA: TGTGCCAGCAGCCCAAGAACTAGCGGGAATTACAATGAGCAGTTCTTC. This encodes CASSPRTSGNYNEQFF.